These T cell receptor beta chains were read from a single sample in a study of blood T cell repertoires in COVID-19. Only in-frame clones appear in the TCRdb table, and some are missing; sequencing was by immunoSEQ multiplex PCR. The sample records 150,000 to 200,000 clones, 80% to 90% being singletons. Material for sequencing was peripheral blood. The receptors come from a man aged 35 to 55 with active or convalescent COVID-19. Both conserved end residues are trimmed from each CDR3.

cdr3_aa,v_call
ASSSAGLLGTDTQY,TRBV27
ASSPTGLTNYGYT,TRBV4-1
ASSRQGGSPLH,TRBV7-9
ASSQGGLAEETQY,TRBV3-1/TRBV3-2
ASSYHRDIPLNTEAF,TRBV7-9
ASSREISSGSPLH,TRBV3-1/TRBV3-2
ASSQAGYSGNTIY,TRBV4-3
ASSLGVGEEKLF,TRBV5-1
ASSYSGLGGGSPLH,TRBV6-6
ASSSGTGGGTEAF,TRBV11-1
ASSYSGIDGYT,TRBV6-2/TRBV6-3
ASRTRTEERNTEAF,TRBV19
ASSPGQGRNQPQH,TRBV6-5
AWSRRRGSNYGYT,TRBV30